A selection of T cell receptor beta chains follows, all from one sample in a study of shared clonotypes between healthy human individuals. Generated by immunoSEQ multiplex PCR, the TCRdb table keeps only in-frame clones and is missing some. This table has some 1,100,000 clones, about 84% appearing once. Sequencing used memory CD4+ T cells from PBMCs. All receptors come from a man younger than 30 in good health. Some clones in this sample may be carry-over from other donors' samples. Both conserved end residues are part of each CDR3. The D gene is left open where the match is weak. A row's size may be missing; if present it is once, few, many or a size class.

>TRBV5-8|TRBJ2-6|.|.
TGTGCCAGCAGCTTGATCTGGGGGGCGCCTGGGGCCAACGTCCTGACTTTC
CASSLIWGAPGANVLTF
>TRBV30|TRBJ1-2|.|few
TGTGCCTGGAGTGTATTCGCCGGGAATGGCTACACCTTC
CAWSVFAGNGYTF
>TRBV28|TRBJ1-1|.|.
TGTGCCAGCAGGATGCCACTGGACGGATACACTGAAGCTTTCTTT
CASRMPLDGYTEAFF
>TRBV28|TRBJ2-7|.|few
TGTGCCAGCAGTTTACAGGGCTACGAGCAGTACTTC
CASSLQGYEQYF
>TRBV7-2|TRBJ2-7|.|.
TGTGCCAGCAGCTTAGTGACGGGGGCAGGCTACGAGCAGTACTTC
CASSLVTGAGYEQYF
>TRBV7-2|TRBJ1-1|TRBD1|.
TGTGCCAGCAGCCCCCGAAGGACAGGAGAGACTGAAGCTTTCTTT
CASSPRRTGETEAFF
>TRBV10-3|TRBJ1-3|.|few
TGTGCCATCACCCCAGGATTCTCTGGAAACACCATATATTTT
CAITPGFSGNTIYF
>TRBV28|TRBJ2-5|.|.
TGTGCCAGCAGCTATTCGGCCCAAGAGACCCAGTACTTC
CASSYSAQETQYF
>TRBV28|TRBJ2-7|.|.
TGTGCCAGCAGTTCCTCTCCCTACGAGCAGTACTTC
CASSSSPYEQYF
>TRBV27|TRBJ2-1|TRBD1|.
TGTGCCAGCAGTCCACTAAGACAGGGGGGTTTCCATGAGCAGTTCTTC
CASSPLRQGGFHEQFF
>TRBV5-5|TRBJ2-6|TRBD2|.
TGTGCCAGCAGCTTAACTAGCGGGAGCGGTGGGGCCAACGTCCTGACTTTC
CASSLTSGSGGANVLTF
>TRBV6-5|TRBJ2-3|.|.
TGTGCCAGCAGTTACCAGGGCTCATCCCAAGATACGCAGTATTTT
CASSYQGSSQDTQYF
>TRBV2|TRBJ2-7|.|.
TGTGCCAGCAGTGGGATGGGGCTCGAGCAGTACTTC
CASSGMGLEQYF
>TRBV5-6|TRBJ2-3|.|.
TGTGCCAGCAGCCAGGGGGGGGGTAGCGGCACAGATACGCAGTATTTT
CASSQGGGSGTDTQYF
>TRBV7-9|TRBJ2-3|TRBD2|few
TGTGCCAGCAGCTCCCGCGTGGGGGGAGGGGCCACAGATACGCAGTATTTT
CASSSRVGGGATDTQYF
>TRBV18|TRBJ2-2|.|.
TGTGCCAGCTCACCAGAACAGGGCCCCCGGGGCGGGGAGCTGTTTTTT
CASSPEQGPRGGELFF
>TRBV10-3|TRBJ1-2|TRBD1|.
TGTGCCATCAGGGGGGACAGGCGCGGCTACACCTTC
CAIRGDRRGYTF
>TRBV2|TRBJ1-1|.|.
TGTGCCAGCATGGCGGGGCAGGGGCGGACTGAAGCTTTCTTT
CASMAGQGRTEAFF
>TRBV2|TRBJ2-2|.|.
TGTGCCAGCACCGCGGCAGCGAAGGGCGGGGAGCTGTTTTTT
CASTAAAKGGELFF
>TRBV28|TRBJ2-7|TRBD1|once
TGTGCCAGCACTCCTAAGGGACAGCCTTACGAGCAGTACTTC
CASTPKGQPYEQYF
>TRBV5-4|TRBJ2-5|.|.
TGTGCCAGCAGCTCTCGGCGGGGAGAGACCCAGTACTTC
CASSSRRGETQYF
>TRBV5-1|TRBJ1-4|TRBD1|.
TGCGCCAGCAGCCTACAGGGGGTCAATGAAAAACTGTTTTTT
CASSLQGVNEKLFF
>TRBV23-1|TRBJ1-1|.|.
TGCGCCAGTTCTCGACGGACTAGACCCTTTGGGACTGAAGCTTTCTTT
CASSRRTRPFGTEAFF
>TRBV6-1|TRBJ1-2|TRBD1|few
TGTGCCGGGTCAACAGGGGTTAACTATGGCTACACCTTC
CAGSTGVNYGYTF
>TRBV7-8|TRBJ1-5|.|once
TGTGCCAGCAGCTTAGTCCGATTCCAGCCCCAGCATTTT
CASSLVRFQPQHF
>TRBV5-6|TRBJ2-5|TRBD1|.
TGTGCCAGCAGCCAGACAGGGGGGAAAGAGACCCAGTACTTC
CASSQTGGKETQYF
>TRBV30|TRBJ2-7|.|few
TGTGCCTGGACACCACCCGGGTCCTTCGCCTACGAGCAGTACTTC
CAWTPPGSFAYEQYF
>TRBV5-4|TRBJ1-1|TRBD1|.
TGTGCCAGCAGCACAAGCCGGACAGGGGGCAAGGGCACTGAAGCTTTCTTT
CASSTSRTGGKGTEAFF
>TRBV7-3|TRBJ2-6|TRBD2|.
TGTGCCAGCAGCCACGGGCTAGCGGGAGCTGGGGCCAACGTCCTGACTTTC
CASSHGLAGAGANVLTF
>TRBV5-1|TRBJ1-2|.|.
TGCGCCAGCAGCGGGGACGGCGCTAACTATGGCTACACCTTC
CASSGDGANYGYTF
>TRBV5-1|TRBJ2-5|TRBD2|few
TGCGCCAGCAGCTTGGTCGGCGCGGGAGGCGGAGAGACCCAGTACTTC
CASSLVGAGGGETQYF
>TRBV10-1|TRBJ2-5|TRBD2|.
TGCGCCAGCAGTGAGTCGAGGGGAACCGGACTAGCGGGAGAGACCCAGTACTTC
CASSESRGTGLAGETQYF
>TRBV5-1|TRBJ1-5|TRBD1|.
TGCGCCAGCAGCCCGGGACAGGGTGCTCGCAATCAGCCCCAGCATTTT
CASSPGQGARNQPQHF
>TRBV11-1|TRBJ1-1|.|.
TGTGCCAGCAGCTTGTTAGGGGGTGTAGCTTTCTTT
CASSLLGGVAFF
>TRBV6-1|TRBJ2-2|.|.
TGTGCCAGCAGTGAAGATATTCGGGGTCAAGCCGGGGAGCTGTTTTTT
CASSEDIRGQAGELFF
>TRBV4-2|TRBJ2-7|.|.
TGTGCCAGCAGCCAAGATTATGGCAGGGCCTACGAGCAGTACTTC
CASSQDYGRAYEQYF
>TRBV11-3|TRBJ1-1|.|.
TGTGCCAGCAGCTTAGCCGGACGGCTGAACACTGAAGCTTTCTTT
CASSLAGRLNTEAFF
>TRBV18|TRBJ2-1|.|.
TGTGCCAGCTCACCAGGGCTACTCGGCAATGAGCAGTTCTTC
CASSPGLLGNEQFF
>TRBV27|TRBJ1-5|.|few
TGTGCCAGCAGTCCTCGGGCCGGCCGGGGCTTCAATCAGCCCCAGCATTTT
CASSPRAGRGFNQPQHF
>TRBV5-6|TRBJ1-4|TRBD1|once
TGTGCCAGCAGCAGGGGACAGGCTCCAAATGAAAAACTGTTTTTT
CASSRGQAPNEKLFF
>TRBV5-1|TRBJ2-5|.|.
TGCGCCAGCAGCTTGGCCGGGAGCGGCCAAGAGACCCAGTACTTC
CASSLAGSGQETQYF
>TRBV11-2|TRBJ1-3|TRBD1|.
TGTGCCAGCAGCTTAGCGACAGGGGCTGGAAACACCATATATTTT
CASSLATGAGNTIYF